This T cell receptor (beta chain) was captured by sequencing in a study of cytomegalovirus exposure and HLA in healthy donors. Study findings and constraints: Analysis was performed later, and it showed HLA-associated TCR beta chains to be more clonally expanded than equally common others. Later on, an analysis tied 18,000 or so TCR beta sequences to HLA alleles at 0.05 false discovery rate. Rarity held for most TCR sequences, but there were some public TCRs that occurred in many donors. Information on immune exposure was restricted to one variable (CMV serostatus).

This clone is a singleton in its sample. As yet, its antigen is unknown. Deletions cut 4 bases from V and 7 bases from J, with 9 bases between. This CDR3 region has 11 residues. Per germline, CDR1 DFQATT and CDR2 SNEGSKA (reference sequence). Amplification used 60 Vbeta primers and 13 Jbeta primers. The method was immunoSEQ multiplex PCR; TCRdb's version includes in-frame clones alone and lacks a portion of them. Of about 110,000 clones detected, about 84% appear once; the ten largest clones hold around 2%. This chain uses TRBV20-1 with TRBJ2-3; no clear D. The specimen was PBMCs. The TCR originated in a young man in good health and CMV-seronegative. As DNA, the CDR3 is TGCAGTGCTAAGGAGTATTATACGCAGTATTTT. Protein: CSAKEYYTQYF.